This T cell receptor (beta chain) came from a study of blood T cells in healthy people across ages. Germline V gene sequence: CDR1 SGDLS, CDR2 YYNGEE. This CDR3 comprises 15 residues. Worth noting for this clonotype: Antigen: not known.

Next came a second PCR, run for roughly 7 to 12 cycles, which used a sample-barcoded 5' primer along with a J-beta primer mix. TCRdb reprocessed the 5' RACE reads via MiXCR and lists one record per CDR3 protein. Here the sample spans 590,000 or so distinct CDR3 sequences, about 30% being singletons. Overall study results and limits: Significant beta diversity loss was already apparent by age around 40, declining roughly linearly.

The rearrangement joins TRBV9 to TRBJ2-5, with 9 bases that match TRBD1. The J call is in doubt because the DNA end fits TRBJ2-1 better. The sequenced sample was blood. The source is a woman of 80 years or more in good health. The CDR3 DNA sequence: TGTGCCAGCAGCGTAGATGGACAGGGGCATTGGGGGCAGTTCTTC. Translation gives CASSVDGQGHWGQFF.